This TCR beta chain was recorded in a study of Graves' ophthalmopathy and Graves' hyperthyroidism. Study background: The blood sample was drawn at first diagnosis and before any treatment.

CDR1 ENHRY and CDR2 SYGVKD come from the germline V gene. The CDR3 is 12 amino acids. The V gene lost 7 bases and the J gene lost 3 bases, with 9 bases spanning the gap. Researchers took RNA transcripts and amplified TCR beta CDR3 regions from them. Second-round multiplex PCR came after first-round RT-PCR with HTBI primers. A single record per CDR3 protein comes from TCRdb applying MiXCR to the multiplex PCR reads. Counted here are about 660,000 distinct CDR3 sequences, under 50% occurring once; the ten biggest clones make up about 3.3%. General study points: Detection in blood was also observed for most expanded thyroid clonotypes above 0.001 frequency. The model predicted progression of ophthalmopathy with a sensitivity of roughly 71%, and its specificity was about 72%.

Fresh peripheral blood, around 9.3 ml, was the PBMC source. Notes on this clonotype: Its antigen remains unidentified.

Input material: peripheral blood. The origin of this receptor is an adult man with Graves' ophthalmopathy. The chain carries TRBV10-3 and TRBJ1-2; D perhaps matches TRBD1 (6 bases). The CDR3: CAIKGGDYGYTF. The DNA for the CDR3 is TGTGCCATCAAGGGGGGGGACTATGGCTACACCTTC.